The 5 T cell receptor beta chains reported below all come from one sample, sequenced in a study of cytomegalovirus exposure and HLA in healthy donors. The PCR was carried out with 60 Vbeta primers and 13 Jbeta primers. Generated by immunoSEQ multiplex PCR, the TCRdb table keeps only in-frame clones and is missing some. Of about 160,000 clones listed, roughly 85% were seen once; the top ten hold 1%. Sequenced: PBMCs. The receptors come from a boy between 2 and 10 years old in good health and CMV-seronegative.

V gene TRBV28 combines with J gene TRBJ2-1, with TRBD2 matching over 9 bases. V shed 2 bases, J shed 7 bases, and the junction held 6 bases outside the gene matches. Per germline, CDR1 MDHEN and CDR2 SYDVKM. CDR3 length: 15 amino acids. As DNA, the CDR3 is TGTGCCAGCAGTTTACCTAGCGGGGCCCGGAATGAGCAGTTCTTC. Translated: CASSLPSGARNEQFF.

The chain recombines TRBV7-2 with TRBJ2-1, with 8 bases that match TRBD2. Losses at the gene ends were 3 bases for V and 4 bases for J; bases not matched to a gene: 5. The germline gives CDR1 SGHTA, CDR2 FQGNSA. CDR3 length equals 15 residues. DNA for the CDR3: TGTGCCAGCAGCTTTGCGGCTAGCGGGTACAATGAGCAGTTCTTC. It specifies CASSFAASGYNEQFF.

The chain couples TRBV11-2 to TRBJ2-1; 11 bases are shared with TRBD2. J was trimmed by 9 bases and V by 7 bases; bases with no gene match: 8. Germline V gene data show CDR1 as SGHAT and CDR2 as FQNNGV. This CDR3 comprises 14 residues. In DNA, the CDR3 is TGTGCCAGCAAGCTAGCGGGAGGACCCGTTGAGCAGTTCTTC. Translation gives CASKLAGGPVEQFF.

The chain is built from TRBV19 and TRBJ1-5; maybe TRBD1 (5 bases). The ends were cut back, 8 bases at V and 5 bases at J, with 13 bases in the middle. CDR1 is LNHDA and CDR2 is SQIVND in the germline V gene (reference sequence). This CDR3 spans 13 amino acids. For the CDR3, the DNA is TGTGCCAGTTCCAGGGAGGAGTATCAGCCCCAGCATTTT. This sequence encodes CASSREEYQPQHF. Filled out from reference TRBV19 and TRBJ1-5, the complete variable domain reads DGGITQSPKYLFRKEGQNVTLSCEQNLNHDAMYWYRQDPGQGLRLIYYSQIVNDFQKGDIAEGYSVSREKKESFPLTVTSAQKNPTAFYLCASSREEYQPQHFGDGTRLSIL.

V and J are TRBV10-1 and TRBJ2-2; 8 bases agree with TRBD1. After removal of 6 bases from V and 1 base from J, the junction contained 1 base not matched to a gene. The germline V gene encodes CDR1 WNHNN and CDR2 SYGVQD (reference sequence). The CDR3 covers 14 residues. The CDR3 sequence: CASRGTGNTGELFF. As DNA, the CDR3 is TGCGCCAGCAGAGGGACAGGGAACACCGGGGAGCTGTTTTTT.